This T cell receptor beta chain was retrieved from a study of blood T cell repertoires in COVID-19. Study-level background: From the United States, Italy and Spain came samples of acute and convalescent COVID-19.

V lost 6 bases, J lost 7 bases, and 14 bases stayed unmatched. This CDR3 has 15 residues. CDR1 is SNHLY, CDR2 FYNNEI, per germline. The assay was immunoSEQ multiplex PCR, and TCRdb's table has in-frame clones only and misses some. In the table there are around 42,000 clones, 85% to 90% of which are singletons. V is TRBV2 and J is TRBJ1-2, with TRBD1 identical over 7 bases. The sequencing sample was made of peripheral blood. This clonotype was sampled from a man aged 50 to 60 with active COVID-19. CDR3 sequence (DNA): TGTGCCAGCAGGGGATATCGACAGGGTTCGGGTGGCTACACCTTC. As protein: CASRGYRQGSGGYTF.